These 11 T cell receptor beta chains came from one sample sequenced in a study of graft-versus-host responses after intestinal transplantation. Their specific antigens are unknown. Assay used: immunoSEQ multiplex PCR; TCRdb lists only in-frame clones, some missing. In the table there are about 90,000 clones, roughly 90% of which are singletons. The specimen was unstimulated CD4+ T cells sorted from spleen or lymph node cells, collected before intestinal transplant. Receptors originate from a human donor who received an intestinal transplant.

The gene calls are TRBV6-1 and TRBJ2-5; a possible D gene is TRBD1 (7 bases). Germline V CDR1 and CDR2: MNHNS, SASEGT. V was pared by 8 bases and J by 5 bases, with 18 bases between. This CDR3 contains 14 residues. The CDR3 coding sequence is TGTGCCAGCCCCAGGGGGGAGAGCTCGGAGACCCAGTACTTC. Its protein is CASPRGESSETQYF.

The V and J genes are TRBV5-4 and TRBJ2-2, with TRBD1 matching 7 bases. The ends lost 9 bases at V and 6 bases at J; junction bases unmatched: 8. The CDR3 extends over 13 amino acids. CDR1 is SGHNT and CDR2 is YYREEE in the germline V gene (reference sequence). The CDR3 sequence: CAMTTGLAGELFF. The CDR3 DNA reads TGTGCCATGACGACAGGGCTGGCCGGGGAGCTGTTTTTT.

The chain has TRBV9 and TRBJ2-5; D is ambiguous. V was shortened by 3 bases and J by 5 bases, with 11 bases between the two germline ends. Per the germline V gene, CDR1 is SGDLS and CDR2 is YYNGEE. The CDR3 extends over 13 amino acids. The CDR3 reads CASSAWDKETQYF. CDR3 in DNA: TGTGCCAGCAGCGCCTGGGATAAGGAGACCCAGTACTTC.

The gene calls are TRBV5-8 and TRBJ1-1; D may be TRBD1 (6 bases). Germline V gene sequence: CDR1 SGHTS, CDR2 YDEGEE. The CDR3 extends over 14 amino acids. V gave up 3 bases and J gave up 4 bases, with 13 bases separating them. CDR3 DNA sequence: TGTGCCAGCAGCTCGAGGGGGTTGGGCACTGAAGCTTTCTTT. Translation: CASSSRGLGTEAFF.

The rearrangement uses TRBV21-1 and TRBJ1-1. TRBV21-1 corresponds to a pseudogene. This CDR3 spans 16 amino acids. The CDR3 bases are TGTGCCAGCAGCCTCCGCGCAGGAGGGGGTAGGACTGAAGCTTTCTTT. Amino acids: CASSLRAGGGRTEAFF.

The table lists this clone with a few counts. The rearrangement joins TRBV5-5 to TRBJ1-4; no firm D call. The CDR3 has 19 amino acids. Germline V CDR1 and CDR2: SGHKS, YYEKEE (reference sequence). V dropped 0 bases and J dropped 0 bases, with 18 bases sitting between them. The CDR3 reads CASSLGQAGIVATNEKLFF. For the CDR3, the DNA is TGTGCCAGCAGCTTGGGTCAGGCGGGGATAGTTGCAACTAATGAAAAACTGTTTTTT.

This rearrangement joins TRBV27 to TRBJ1-2, with 7 bases fitting TRBD1. Germline loops: CDR1 MNHEY, CDR2 SMNVEV (reference sequence). V trimming: 7 bases; J trimming: 4 bases; junction bases outside the gene matches: 12. CDR3 length: 15 residues. The CDR3: CASKFAGGVSYGYTF. CDR3 nucleotide sequence: TGTGCCAGCAAGTTTGCAGGGGGGGTGAGCTATGGCTACACCTTC.

The V gene is TRBV5-1, the J gene TRBJ2-3; D might be TRBD1 (6 bases). Trimming took 0 bases from V and 1 from J, leaving 21 bases between them. The CDR3 covers 19 residues. Germline V gene lookup returns CDR1 SGHRS and CDR2 YFSETQ. The DNA for the CDR3 is TGCGCCAGCAGCTTGGAAGGGGGTGCGAACCCCTATGGCACAGATACGCAGTATTTT. Protein sequence: CASSLEGGANPYGTDTQYF. Using reference TRBV5-1 and TRBJ2-3 for the parts outside the CDR3, the full variable domain is KAGVTQTPRYLIKTRGQQVTLSCSPISGHRSVSWYQQTPGQGLQFLFEYFSETQRNKGNFPGRFSGRQFSNSRSEMNVSTLELGDSALYLCASSLEGGANPYGTDTQYFGPGTRLTVL.

The chain carries TRBV5-1 and TRBJ2-2; 10 bases line up with TRBD1. The CDR3 spans 15 residues. The J segment lost 1 base and the V segment lost 3 bases, leaving 0 bases of the junction unmatched. Germline V gene sequence: CDR1 SGHRS, CDR2 YFSETQ. CDR3 sequence: CASSWDRGNTGELFF. CDR3 DNA: TGCGCCAGCAGCTGGGACAGGGGGAACACCGGGGAGCTGTTTTTT. Complete variable domain (other parts from reference TRBV5-1 and TRBJ2-2): KAGVTQTPRYLIKTRGQQVTLSCSPISGHRSVSWYQQTPGQGLQFLFEYFSETQRNKGNFPGRFSGRQFSNSRSEMNVSTLELGDSALYLCASSWDRGNTGELFFGEGSRLTVL.

V gene TRBV20-1 combines with J gene TRBJ2-7, with D unclear. V dropped 8 bases and J dropped 4 bases, with 9 bases sitting between them. Germline CDR1 and CDR2: DFQATT and SNEGSKA (reference sequence). The CDR3 length is 10 residues. The chain's CDR3 is CSCFLYEQYF. In nucleotides, the CDR3 is TGCAGTTGCTTTTTGTACGAGCAGTACTTC.

The chain combines TRBV27 with TRBJ1-1, with a possible D match to TRBD1 (5 bases). The germline V gene encodes CDR1 MNHEY and CDR2 SMNVEV (reference sequence). CDR3 size: 13 residues. The germline V and J ends were trimmed by 7 bases and 4 bases, with 13 bases remaining between them. The CDR3 region is CASNRRGTTEAFF. The CDR3 bases are TGTGCCAGCAACCGAAGGGGCACCACTGAAGCTTTCTTT.